This TCR beta chain appears in the sequencing data of a study of early stage breast cancer tumors. The CDR3 contains 16 residues. Trimming took off 4 bases at V and 4 bases at J, with 16 bases between the two ends. Germline V CDR1 and CDR2: MNHNS, SASEGT. Repertoires were generated with immunoSEQ multiplex PCR, while TCRdb's copy carries only in-frame clones and drops some. This table holds tens of thousands of clones, over 80% found once. The V gene is TRBV6-1, the J gene TRBJ2-2; TRBD1 is a possible D gene (5 bases). The sample comprised blood. The receptor comes from a person aged 70 to 79 with breast cancer. The CDR3 DNA reads as TGTGCCAGCAGTGGTCGCGAAGGGGAAACCACCGGGGAGCTGTTTTTT. This translates into CASSGREGETTGELFF.